The next 30 T cell receptor beta chains were all read from a single sample in a study of cytomegalovirus exposure and HLA in healthy donors. Use of 60 Vbeta and 13 Jbeta primers characterized the PCR. Data came from immunoSEQ multiplex PCR; TCRdb stores just in-frame clones and leaves some out. The sample lists around 150,000 clones; 76% were seen once. Sequences were obtained from PBMCs. Every receptor here comes from a man between 40 and 49 years old in good health and CMV-seronegative.

The chain has TRBV14 and TRBJ2-5; D may be TRBD1 (6 bases). V lost 1 base and J lost 5, with 17 bases in between. The CDR3 length is 16 residues. Germline CDR1 and CDR2: SGHDN and FVKESK. Written as DNA, the CDR3 is TGTGCCAGCAGCCAAGGTGGACAGTCTGTGGGGGAGACCCAGTACTTC. This translates into CASSQGGQSVGETQYF.

This chain connects TRBV11-3 to TRBJ1-3; 7 bases align to TRBD1. J gave up 1 base and V 5 bases, and 2 bases lay outside the gene matches. Germline values: CDR1 SGHNT, CDR2 YENEEA. The length of the CDR3 is 14 residues. The CDR3 region has the DNA TGTGCCAGCAGCGTGACAGGGTCTGGAAACACCATATATTTT. It encodes CASSVTGSGNTIYF.

The J gene is TRBJ2-3, the V gene TRBV7-6, with TRBD2 matching 9 bases. J was trimmed by 5 bases and V by 1 base; bases with no gene match: 7. Germline V gives CDR1 SGHVS, CDR2 FNYEAQ. The CDR3 is made up of 16 amino acids. CDR3 coding DNA: TGTGCCAGCAGCTTAGACAAAGCGGGAGGTTTAGATACGCAGTATTTT. Translation: CASSLDKAGGLDTQYF.

The chain has TRBV7-7 and TRBJ2-7; 10 bases fit TRBD1. Trimming took 5 bases from V and 6 from J; bases not matched to a gene: 10. CDR3 length equals 15 residues. The germline V gene has CDR1 SSHAT and CDR2 FNYEAQ (reference sequence). CDR3 region: CASSKGQGPYCEQYF. CDR3 nucleotide sequence: TGTGCCAGCAGCAAGGGACAGGGGCCGTACTGCGAGCAGTACTTC.

This chain joins TRBV30 and TRBJ2-7; 7 bases match TRBD1. The CDR3 extends over 14 amino acids. Germline V gene data show CDR1 as GTSNPN and CDR2 as SVGIG (reference sequence). Trimming took 6 bases from V and 0 from J; bases not matched to a gene: 8. In nucleotides, the CDR3 is TGTGCCTGTGGGACAGTGGATAGCTCCTACGAGCAGTACTTC. It is translated as CACGTVDSSYEQYF.

The chain employs TRBV7-6 and TRBJ1-5; TRBD1 might be the D (6 bases). The CDR3 is made up of 14 amino acids. V dropped 3 bases and J dropped 2 bases, with 8 bases sitting between them. Germline V lookup: CDR1 SGHVS, CDR2 FNYEAQ. The CDR3 loop reads CASSLGAGNQPQHF. The CDR3 region has the DNA TGTGCCAGCAGCTTGGGGGCGGGCAATCAGCCCCAGCATTTT.

The sample holds one count of this clone. Other DNA variants within this sample encode the same CDR3. The chain employs TRBV10-3 and TRBJ2-3; possible D gene TRBD1, 6 bases. Trimming removed 10 bases from V and 4 bases from J, with 18 bases in between. CDR1 and CDR2 from the germline V gene are ENHRY and SYGVKD. This CDR3 is built from 14 residues. CDR3 sequence reads: CATLGQGGSDTQYF. In DNA, the CDR3 is TGTGCCACCCTGGGACAAGGCGGGTCAGATACGCAGTATTTT.

This clone was counted between two and nine times. CDR3 region: CASSPGRTLRETQYF. The CDR3, as DNA: TGTGCCAGCAGCCCCGGTCGAACGCTCCGAGAGACCCAGTACTTC. This chain uses TRBV7-9 with TRBJ2-5; D unclear. V was clipped by 5 bases and J by 4 bases, with 17 bases between them. CDR1 and CDR2 from the germline V gene are SEHNR and FQNEAQ (reference sequence). This CDR3 region has 15 residues.

The chain recombines TRBV5-4 with TRBJ1-1; D unresolved. Germline CDR1 and CDR2: SGHNT and YYREEE (reference sequence). V shed 4 bases and J shed 3 bases, with 10 bases lying between them. The CDR3 has 13 residues. The CDR3 sequence: CASSRFSDTEAFF. The CDR3 region has the DNA TGTGCCAGCAGCCGGTTCTCTGACACTGAAGCTTTCTTT.

V is TRBV6-5 and J is TRBJ2-7, with D possibly being TRBD1 (5 bases). The CDR3 consists of 10 residues. Germline CDR1 MNHEY, CDR2 SVGAGI. The V gene lost 4 bases and the J gene lost 13 bases, with 11 bases spanning the gap. The CDR3 sequence: CASSSPQGYF. CDR3 nucleotide sequence: TGTGCCAGCAGTTCCCCTCAGGGTTACTTC.

V is TRBV7-3 and J is TRBJ2-3; D is possibly TRBD2 (6 bases). This CDR3 is 16 amino acids long. Between the trimmed V and J ends, which lost 2 bases and 2 bases, there was a span of 14 bases. Germline V gene lookup returns CDR1 SGHTA and CDR2 FQGTGA. CDR3 coding DNA: TGTGCCAGCAGCTTATCCGGGAGAGGTCTCACAGATACGCAGTATTTT. This translates into CASSLSGRGLTDTQYF.

In its sample, this clone was seen a few times. V usage is TRBV7-6 and J usage is TRBJ2-3; no clear D gene. Germline V lookup: CDR1 SGHVS, CDR2 FNYEAQ. The CDR3 spans 14 residues. Trimming left V 5 bases short and J 0 bases short, with 9 bases between. CDR3 loop: CASSLSVSTDTQYF. CDR3 sequence (DNA): TGTGCCAGCAGCCTGTCGGTCAGCACAGATACGCAGTATTTT.

The chain links TRBV7-9 to TRBJ2-1; tentative D call: TRBD1 (6 bases). V was clipped by 2 bases and J by 8 bases, with 10 bases between them. Germline loops: CDR1 SEHNR, CDR2 FQNEAQ (reference sequence). The CDR3 length is 13 residues. Here the CDR3 DNA reads TGTGCCAGCAGCTTACAGGGGTTCGATGAGCAGTTCTTC. Translated, it gives CASSLQGFDEQFF.

The V call is TRBV18, the J call TRBJ1-3; 8 nucleotides match TRBD1. Per the germline V gene, CDR1 is KGHSH and CDR2 is LQKENI. The CDR3 contains 16 residues. The ends lost 3 bases at V and 2 bases at J; junction bases unmatched: 6. Written as DNA, the CDR3 is TGTGCCAGCTCACCCCCCGGGACAGGCCCTGGAAACACCATATATTTT. Protein sequence: CASSPPGTGPGNTIYF. The whole variable domain, remainder taken from reference TRBV18 and TRBJ1-3, is NAGVMQNPRHLVRRRGQEARLRCSPMKGHSHVYWYRQLPEEGLKFMVYLQKENIIDESGMPKERFSAEFPKEGPSILRIQQVVRGDSAAYFCASSPPGTGPGNTIYFGEGSWLTVV.

The chain carries TRBV4-3 and TRBJ1-6; the D is unclear. The CDR3 covers 16 residues. Between the trimmed V and J ends, which lost 4 bases and 10 bases, there was a span of 20 bases. The germline CDR1 and CDR2 sequences are LGHNA and YSLEER. CDR3 residues: CASSLEVADSFSPLHF. CDR3 sequence (DNA): TGCGCCAGCAGCCTGGAGGTCGCGGACTCCTTCTCACCCCTCCACTTT.

The chain carries TRBV25-1 and TRBJ2-7, with 7 bases identical to TRBD1. Losses at the gene ends were 4 bases for V and 3 bases for J; bases not matched to a gene: 3. CDR1 is MGHDK, CDR2 SYGVNS, per germline. The CDR3 is made up of 13 amino acids. The CDR3 bases are TGTGCCAGCAGTGGCACAGGGGACTACGAGCAGTACTTC. Its translation is CASSGTGDYEQYF.

Notes on this clone: Germline is not matched at one junction end, which may reflect a read error. The J gene is TRBJ2-3, the V gene TRBV30; D may be TRBD2 (5 bases). The CDR3 has 11 amino acids. Germline V lookup: CDR1 GTSNPN, CDR2 SVGIG (reference sequence). The CDR3 protein is CAWIQADTRYF. In DNA form, the CDR3 reads TGTGCCTGGATACAAGCGGATACGCGGTATTTT.

This clone appeared a few times. The chain uses TRBV5-1 and TRBJ1-5; tentative D call: TRBD1 (6 bases). Germline V gene data show CDR1 as SGHRS and CDR2 as YFSETQ. The CDR3 has 14 residues. Deletions cut 4 bases from V and 9 bases from J, with 17 bases between. This chain's CDR3 is CASSADSSSGPQHF. The CDR3 nucleotides are TGCGCCAGCAGCGCGGACAGTTCGAGTGGGCCCCAGCATTTT.

A few counts support this clone. The chain combines TRBV4-1 with TRBJ2-7, with a weak D call TRBD1 (6 bases). The CDR3 totals 13 residues. CDR1 is MGHRA, CDR2 YSYEKL, per germline. Trimming removed 4 bases from V and 7 bases from J, with 14 bases in between. The CDR3 sequence is CASSRAETGEQYF. DNA for the CDR3: TGCGCCAGCAGCCGCGCGGAGACAGGAGAGCAGTACTTC.

The chain combines TRBV30 with TRBJ2-7; 9 bases line up with TRBD2. Trimming at V came to 4 bases and at J to 2 bases, leaving 0 bases not matched to a gene. This CDR3 is built from 12 residues. The germline V gene has CDR1 GTSNPN and CDR2 SVGIG (reference sequence). The CDR3 loop is CAWTSGAYEQYF. The CDR3 DNA sequence: TGTGCCTGGACTAGCGGGGCCTACGAGCAGTACTTC.

The DNA of the CDR3 is TGTGCCAGCTCCGCCTTGGTCGACAGCGAGAACTATGGCTACACCTTC. It is translated as CASSALVDSENYGYTF. The V and J genes are TRBV18 and TRBJ1-2; perhaps TRBD1 as D (5 bases). This CDR3 is 16 amino acids long. Trimming removed 6 bases from V and 2 bases from J, with 19 bases in between. CDR1 and CDR2 (germline): KGHSH, LQKENI.

The V and J genes are TRBV6-5 and TRBJ2-5, with D maybe TRBD1 (7 bases). The DNA end lines up better with TRBJ2-7; the J call may be wrong. CDR3 length: 14 amino acids. Germline V gene data show CDR1 as MNHEY and CDR2 as SVGAGI. In nucleotides, the CDR3 is TGTGCCAGCAGTGCCCCAGGGGGGTCGCACGAGCAGTACTTC. Translated, it gives CASSAPGGSHEQYF.

V gene TRBV25-1 combines with J gene TRBJ2-2, with TRBD2 identical over 13 bases. With 6 bases clipped from V and 12 bases from J, the junction kept 13 bases outside the gene matches. Germline CDR1 MGHDK, CDR2 SYGVNS. CDR3 length equals 16 residues. CDR3 sequence (DNA): TGTGCCAGCAGCGAGGGCGGGGGACTAGCGGGATTGAAGCTGTTTTTT. Protein product: CASSEGGGLAGLKLFF.

The V and J genes are TRBV30 and TRBJ1-4; TRBD1 might be the D (5 bases). The V gene's germline CDR1 is GTSNPN and CDR2 SVGIG (reference sequence). V lost 3 bases and J lost 4, with 12 bases in between. The CDR3 has 14 residues. The CDR3 is CAWRPRGVNEKLFF. The CDR3 region has the DNA TGTGCCTGGAGACCGCGGGGGGTTAATGAAAAACTGTTTTTT.

This clone has a handful of counts. The gene calls are TRBV5-1 and TRBJ2-1; TRBD2 agrees at 9 bases. The CDR3 runs to 14 residues. The V segment lost 0 bases and the J segment 8 bases; nucleotides outside the gene matches: 3. Germline V CDR1 and CDR2: SGHRS, YFSETQ. This chain's CDR3 is CASSLVIAGDEQFF. CDR3 DNA: TGCGCCAGCAGCTTGGTAATAGCGGGGGATGAGCAGTTCTTC.

This clone was seen just once. Other DNA sequences of this sample code for an identical CDR3. The gene calls are TRBV7-8 and TRBJ1-4; 10 bases are a match to TRBD1. The CDR3 is 15 amino acids. Trimming cost V 1 base and J 7 bases; bases outside gene matches: 3. From germline, CDR1 is SGHVS and CDR2 FQNEAQ. The CDR3 nucleotides are TGTGCCAGCAGCTTAGTAGGGGACAGGGGTGAAAAACTGTTTTTT. Amino acids: CASSLVGDRGEKLFF.

V is TRBV4-1 and J is TRBJ2-2, with 12 positions matching TRBD2. V gave up 0 bases and J gave up 4 bases; unmatched junction bases: 6. The CDR3 runs to 18 residues. Per the germline V gene, CDR1 is MGHRA and CDR2 is YSYEKL. For the CDR3, the DNA is TGCGCCAGCAGCCAAGATCCGGGACTAGCGGGTTCCACCGGGGAGCTGTTTTTT. Amino acid sequence: CASSQDPGLAGSTGELFF.

The gene calls are TRBV6-5 and TRBJ2-7; 11 nucleotides align to TRBD1. V shed 5 bases, J shed 3 bases, and the junction held 3 bases outside the gene matches. CDR3 size: 14 residues. Germline V lookup: CDR1 MNHEY, CDR2 SVGAGI. For the CDR3, the DNA is TGTGCCAGCAGTATTGGGACAGGGGGCTACGAGCAGTACTTC. It codes for CASSIGTGGYEQYF.

V and J are TRBV19 and TRBJ1-4; D gene uncertain. Trimming took off 5 bases at V and 7 bases at J, with 14 bases between the two ends. The length of the CDR3 is 14 residues. Per the germline V gene, CDR1 is LNHDA and CDR2 is SQIVND (reference sequence). CDR3 in DNA: TGTGCCAGTAGTCCAGGAGGACTGAGTGAAAAACTGTTTTTT. Its protein product is CASSPGGLSEKLFF.

The chain uses TRBV7-9 and TRBJ2-7; 9 nucleotides line up with TRBD1. CDR3 length: 13 amino acids. CDR1 is SEHNR, CDR2 FQNEAQ, per germline (reference sequence). The CDR3 sequence: CASEETGGLEQYF. CDR3 DNA sequence: TGTGCAAGCGAGGAGACAGGGGGTTTGGAGCAGTACTTC.